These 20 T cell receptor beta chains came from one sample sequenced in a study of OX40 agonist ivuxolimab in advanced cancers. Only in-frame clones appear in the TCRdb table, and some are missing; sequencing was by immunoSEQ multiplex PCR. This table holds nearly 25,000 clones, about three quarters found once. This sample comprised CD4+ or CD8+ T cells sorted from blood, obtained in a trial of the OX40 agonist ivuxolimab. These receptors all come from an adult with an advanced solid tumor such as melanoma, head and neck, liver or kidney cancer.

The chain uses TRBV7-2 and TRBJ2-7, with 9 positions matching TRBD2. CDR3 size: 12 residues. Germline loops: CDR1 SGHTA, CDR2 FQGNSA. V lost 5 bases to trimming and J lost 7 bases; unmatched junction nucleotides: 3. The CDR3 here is CASSAGGREQYF. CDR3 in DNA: TGTGCCAGCAGCGCGGGGGGGCGGGAGCAGTACTTC. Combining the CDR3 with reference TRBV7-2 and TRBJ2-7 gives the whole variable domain GAGVSQSPSNKVTEKGKDVELRCDPISGHTALYWYRQSLGQGLEFLIYFQGNSAPDKSGLPSDRFSAERTGGSVSTLTIQRTQQEDSAVYLCASSAGGREQYFGPGTRLTVT.

CDR3 coding DNA: TGTGCCAGCAGCGGGGCCGGGGGGGATCAGCCCCAGCATTTT. Translated: CASSGAGGDQPQHF. The chain has TRBV9 and TRBJ1-5; weak D call: TRBD1 (5 bases). V gave up 3 bases and J gave up 5 bases, with 12 bases separating them. The germline CDR1 and CDR2 sequences are SGDLS and YYNGEE. This CDR3 is 14 amino acids long.

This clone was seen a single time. CDR3 DNA: TGTGCCAGCAGCTTAGGGCGGGGGCTCCAAGAGACCCAGTACTTC. This codes for CASSLGRGLQETQYF. The V and J genes are TRBV7-3 and TRBJ2-5, with D maybe TRBD2 (7 bases). The V gene lost 2 bases and the J gene lost 1 base, with 11 bases spanning the gap. This CDR3 spans 15 amino acids. Germline V CDR1 and CDR2: SGHTA, FQGTGA.

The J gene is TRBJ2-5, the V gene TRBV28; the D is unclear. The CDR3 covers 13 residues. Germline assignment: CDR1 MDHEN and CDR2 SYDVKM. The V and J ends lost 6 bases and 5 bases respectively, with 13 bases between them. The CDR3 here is CASSSGNEETQYF. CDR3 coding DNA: TGTGCCAGCAGCTCTGGAAATGAGGAGACCCAGTACTTC.

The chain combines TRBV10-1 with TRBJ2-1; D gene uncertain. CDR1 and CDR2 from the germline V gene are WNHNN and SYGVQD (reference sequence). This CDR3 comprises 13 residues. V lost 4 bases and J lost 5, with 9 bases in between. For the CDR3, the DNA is TGCGCCAGCAGTGGAGGCAGAAACAATGAGCAGTTCTTC. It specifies CASSGGRNNEQFF.

CDR3 sequence (DNA): TGTGCCAGCAGCCGGTCTGACCGAGAGACCCAGTACTTC. Translated: CASSRSDRETQYF. The chain couples TRBV7-3 to TRBJ2-5; D ambiguous. V lost 5 bases, J lost 4 bases, and 11 bases lay in between. The CDR3 runs to 13 residues. Germline-derived CDR1 and CDR2 are SGHTA and FQGTGA. The variable domain in full, with the rest retrieved from reference TRBV7-3 and TRBJ2-5, is GAGVSQTPSNKVTEKGKYVELRCDPISGHTALYWYRQSLGQGPEFLIYFQGTGAADDSGLPNDRFFAVRPEGSVSTLKIQRTERGDSAVYLCASSRSDRETQYFGPGTRLLVL.

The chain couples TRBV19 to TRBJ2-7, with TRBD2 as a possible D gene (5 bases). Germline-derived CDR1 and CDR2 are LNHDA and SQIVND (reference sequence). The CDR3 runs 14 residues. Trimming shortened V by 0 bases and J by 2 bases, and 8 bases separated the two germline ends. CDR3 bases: TGTGCCAGTAGTATAGATGAGGGTACCTACGAGCAGTACTTC. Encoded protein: CASSIDEGTYEQYF.

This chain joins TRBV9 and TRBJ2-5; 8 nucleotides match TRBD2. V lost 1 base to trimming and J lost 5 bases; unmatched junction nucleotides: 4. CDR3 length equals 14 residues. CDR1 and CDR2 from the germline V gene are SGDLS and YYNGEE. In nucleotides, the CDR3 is TGTGCCAGCAGCGTAAGCGGGGGCCCCGAGACCCAGTACTTC. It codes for CASSVSGGPETQYF. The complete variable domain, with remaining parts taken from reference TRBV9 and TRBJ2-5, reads DSGVTQTPKHLITATGQRVTLRCSPRSGDLSVYWYQQSLDQGLQFLIQYYNGEERAKGNILERFSAQQFPDLHSELNLSSLELGDSALYFCASSVSGGPETQYFGPGTRLLVL.

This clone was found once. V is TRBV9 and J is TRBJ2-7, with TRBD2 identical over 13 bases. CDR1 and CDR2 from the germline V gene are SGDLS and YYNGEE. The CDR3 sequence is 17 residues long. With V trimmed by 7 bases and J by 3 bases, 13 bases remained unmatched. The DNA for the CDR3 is TGTGCCAGCGCGGAACGACGACTAGCGGGGGGCAACTACGAGCAGTACTTC. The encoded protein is CASAERRLAGGNYEQYF.

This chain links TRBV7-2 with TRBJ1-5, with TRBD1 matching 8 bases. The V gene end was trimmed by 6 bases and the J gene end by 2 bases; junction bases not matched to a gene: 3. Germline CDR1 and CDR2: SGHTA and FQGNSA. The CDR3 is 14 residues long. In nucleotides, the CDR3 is TGTGCCAGCAGAATACAGGGGGGCAATCAGCCCCAGCATTTT. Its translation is CASRIQGGNQPQHF.

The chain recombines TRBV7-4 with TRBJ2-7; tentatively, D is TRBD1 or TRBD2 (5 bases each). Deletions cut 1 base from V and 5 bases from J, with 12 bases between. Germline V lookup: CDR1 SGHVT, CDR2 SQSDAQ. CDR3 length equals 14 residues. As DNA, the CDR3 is TGTGCCAGCAGCTTAGGGAGCCGGGGCGACGAGCAGTACTTC. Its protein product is CASSLGSRGDEQYF.

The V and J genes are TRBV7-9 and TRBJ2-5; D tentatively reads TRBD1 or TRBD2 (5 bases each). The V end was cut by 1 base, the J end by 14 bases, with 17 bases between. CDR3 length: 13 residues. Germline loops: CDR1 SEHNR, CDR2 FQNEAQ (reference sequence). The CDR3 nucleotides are TGTGCCAGCAGCTTAGGGAACCGGGACCTATTATACTTC. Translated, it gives CASSLGNRDLLYF.

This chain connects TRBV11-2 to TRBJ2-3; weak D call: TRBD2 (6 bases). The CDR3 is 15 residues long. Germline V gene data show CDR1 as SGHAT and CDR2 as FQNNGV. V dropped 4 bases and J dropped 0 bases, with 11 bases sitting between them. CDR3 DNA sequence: TGTGCCAGCAGCTACGGACTATTTAGCACAGATACGCAGTATTTT. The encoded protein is CASSYGLFSTDTQYF. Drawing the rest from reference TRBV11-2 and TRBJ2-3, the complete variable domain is EAGVAQSPRYKIIEKRQSVAFWCNPISGHATLYWYQQILGQGPKLLIQFQNNGVVDDSQLPKDRFSAERLKGVDSTLKIQPAKLEDSAVYLCASSYGLFSTDTQYFGPGTRLTVL.

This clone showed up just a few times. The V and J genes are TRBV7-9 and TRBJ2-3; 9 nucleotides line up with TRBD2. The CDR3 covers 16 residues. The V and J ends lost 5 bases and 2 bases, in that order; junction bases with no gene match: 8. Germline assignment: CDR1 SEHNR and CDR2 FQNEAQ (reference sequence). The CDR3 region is CASSPSAGGLTDTQYF. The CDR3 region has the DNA TGTGCCAGCAGCCCATCAGCGGGAGGCCTCACAGATACGCAGTATTTT.

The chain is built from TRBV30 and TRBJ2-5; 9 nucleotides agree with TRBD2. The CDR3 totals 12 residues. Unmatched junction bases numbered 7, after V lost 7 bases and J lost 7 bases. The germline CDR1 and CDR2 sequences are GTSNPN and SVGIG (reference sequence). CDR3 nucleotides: TGTGCCTACGAGCGGGGGGCCGGGACCCAGTACTTC. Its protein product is CAYERGAGTQYF. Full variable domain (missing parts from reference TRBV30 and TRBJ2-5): SQTIHQWPATLVQPVGSPLSLECTVEGTSNPNLYWYRQAAGRGLQLLFYSVGIGQISSEVPQNLSASRPQDRQFILSSKKLLLSDSGFYLCAYERGAGTQYFGPGTRLLVL.

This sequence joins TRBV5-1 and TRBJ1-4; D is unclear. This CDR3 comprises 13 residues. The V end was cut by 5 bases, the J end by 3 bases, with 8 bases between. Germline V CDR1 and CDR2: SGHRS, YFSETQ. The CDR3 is CASRGGPNEKLFF. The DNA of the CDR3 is TGCGCCAGCAGAGGAGGGCCTAATGAAAAACTGTTTTTT.

The CDR3: CASSPDLVISQTYEQYF. CDR3 nucleotides: TGCGCCAGCAGCCCCGACCTTGTTATAAGCCAGACCTACGAGCAGTACTTC. The chain combines TRBV5-1 with TRBJ2-7; D remains ambiguous. The V gene lost 4 bases and the J gene lost 2 bases, with 22 bases spanning the gap. Germline values: CDR1 SGHRS, CDR2 YFSETQ. The CDR3 is 17 amino acids.

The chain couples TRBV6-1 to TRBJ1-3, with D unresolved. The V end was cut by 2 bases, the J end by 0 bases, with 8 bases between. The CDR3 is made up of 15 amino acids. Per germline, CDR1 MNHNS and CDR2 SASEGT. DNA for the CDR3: TGTGCCAGCAGTGAAACTAACCTCTCTGGAAACACCATATATTTT. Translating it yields CASSETNLSGNTIYF.

The CDR3 DNA sequence: TGTGCCAGCAGCCAAGATTCAATGGCGGGGGGAACGCAGTATTTT. It specifies CASSQDSMAGGTQYF. V gene TRBV4-2 combines with J gene TRBJ2-3; 8 bases fit TRBD2. Looked up from germline, CDR1 is LGHNA and CDR2 is YNFKEQ. The CDR3 loop spans 15 amino acids. V lost 0 bases, J lost 9 bases, and 8 bases stayed unmatched.

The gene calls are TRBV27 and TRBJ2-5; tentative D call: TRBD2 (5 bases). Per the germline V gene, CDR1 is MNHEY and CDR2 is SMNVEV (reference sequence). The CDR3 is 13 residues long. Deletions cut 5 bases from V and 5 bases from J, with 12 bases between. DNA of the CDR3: TGTGCCAGCAGTAAACTAGTTGGGGAGACCCAGTACTTC. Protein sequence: CASSKLVGETQYF.